The 7 T cell receptor beta chains in this list originate from one sample, sequenced in a study of identical twins. One entry per CDR3 protein, called by TCRdb with MiXCR from the 5' RACE reads. The sample carries some 590,000 distinct CDR3 sequences, more than 9% recorded once. These same records also appear under a second study, on yellow fever vaccine responses in identical twins.

Sequencing was carried out using PBMCs. These receptors came from a woman aged 18-35 years in good health.

The sample holds a few counts of this clonotype. V usage is TRBV20-1 and J usage is TRBJ2-3; D is tentatively TRBD1 or TRBD2 (5 bases each). The germline gives CDR1 DFQATT, CDR2 SNEGSKA (reference sequence). Trimming left V 3 bases short and J 2 bases short, with 18 bases between. The CDR3 loop spans 16 amino acids. The CDR3 spells CSARVGANSPTDTQYF. CDR3 in DNA: TGCAGTGCTAGGGTCGGGGCGAACTCCCCCACAGATACGCAGTATTTT.

This clonotype was observed a handful of times. V is TRBV20-1 and J is TRBJ2-2; 7 bases are shared with TRBD1. CDR3 size: 14 residues. In germline, CDR1 is DFQATT, CDR2 SNEGSKA (reference sequence). J was trimmed by 2 bases and V by 5 bases; bases with no gene match: 5. The CDR3 DNA follows: TGCAGTGCTGACCGGGACAGAAACACCGGGGAGCTGTTTTTT. Translated, it gives CSADRDRNTGELFF.

This clonotype was counted between two and nine times. J is TRBJ1-1 and V is TRBV7-3; D is uncertain. Germline lookup yields CDR1 SGHTA and CDR2 FQGTGA. V was shortened by 3 bases and J by 1 base, with 6 bases between the two germline ends. This CDR3 region has 13 residues. In nucleotides, the CDR3 is TGTGCCAGCAGCTTCCACAAGAACACTGAAGCTTTCTTT. As protein: CASSFHKNTEAFF.

This clonotype was picked up a small number of times. This chain joins TRBV7-9 and TRBJ2-7; a possible D gene is TRBD2 (5 bases). V shed 4 bases and J shed 7 bases, with 14 bases lying between them. Germline V gene data show CDR1 as SEHNR and CDR2 as FQNEAQ (reference sequence). The CDR3 is 13 amino acids. As DNA, the CDR3 is TGTGCCAGCAGCTACCAGGAGGCGAGGGAGCAGTACTTC. Protein sequence: CASSYQEAREQYF.

This clonotype was seen a few times. The chain carries TRBV4-3 and TRBJ2-1; 8 bases agree with TRBD2. Germline trimming cut 4 bases from V and 7 bases from J; bases unmatched to any gene: 9. Germline V CDR1 and CDR2: LGHNA, YSLEER. The CDR3 is made up of 15 amino acids. The CDR3 loop is CASSLSGRSWNEQFF. CDR3 sequence (DNA): TGCGCCAGCAGCCTCAGCGGGAGATCTTGGAATGAGCAGTTCTTC.

The sample holds many counts of this clonotype. The chain recombines TRBV18 with TRBJ2-4; possibly TRBD1 for D (6 bases). Deletions cut 3 bases from V and 3 bases from J, with 15 bases between. CDR1 is KGHSH, CDR2 LQKENI, per germline. This CDR3 contains 16 residues. In DNA, the CDR3 is TGTGCCAGCTCACCTGGCCAGGGGCTGGTCAAAAACATTCAGTACTTC. It encodes CASSPGQGLVKNIQYF.

There are many counts of this clonotype. The chain employs TRBV2 and TRBJ2-1; TRBD1 agrees at 10 bases. Germline lookup yields CDR1 SNHLY and CDR2 FYNNEI. There are 13 residues in the CDR3. V lost 4 bases to trimming and J lost 10 bases; unmatched junction nucleotides: 4. The CDR3 here is CASSGDRGSEQFF. CDR3 sequence (DNA): TGTGCCAGCAGTGGGGACAGGGGCAGCGAGCAGTTCTTC.